This T cell receptor (beta chain) was sequenced for a study of response to subunit inactivated influenza vaccine (dated by TCRdb to 2016 to 2019). Concerning the study at large: Deep quantitative profiling of the T cell receptor repertoire was used in the study to follow responses to a trivalent subunit inactivated influenza vaccine. Broad study findings and their caveats: The authors suggested that each seasonal influenza vaccination may recruit only a limited number of new T cells.

The germline ends are 21 bases apart after V is trimmed by 5 bases and J by 6 bases. From the germline V gene (reference sequence), CDR1 is DFQATT and CDR2 is SNEGSKA. From its cysteine to its phenylalanine, the CDR3 spans 15 amino acids. Here the CDR3 DNA is all that survives: 45 bases in frame from base 1. The library was made by RT-PCR. Sequencing used an Illumina HiSeq 2500. TCRdb cleaned the public reads at Q25 with fastp, built clones with MiXCR and kept in-frame beta chains. Each entry is one CDR3 protein sequence, shown with its most common DNA and genes. This sample lists fewer than 750,000 distinct CDR3 sequences; 14% were detected once. Over 8.5% of the sample comes from the top ten. The sample holds a few counts of this clonotype. The target of this receptor is not known. Base qualities are missing; no much larger clone stands one base away.

The chain uses TRBV20-1 and TRBJ2-3, and possibly TRBD2, on 6 matching bases. This TCR came from a man aged 50-60 years who received an inactivated influenza vaccine. Donor details come from another sample of the same person, matched by shared clones. The specimen comprised PBMCs from blood, sampled about 13 days after vaccination. The CDR3: CSALVWGGPQDTQYF. The DNA sequence is TGCAGTGCTCTGGTATGGGGAGGCCCCCAGGATACGCAGTATTTT.